These 10 T cell receptor beta chains were all obtained from the same sample, sequenced in a study of CD8 T cells in ankylosing spondylitis (dated by TCRdb to about 2017). Library creation used 5' RACE. TCRdb records Illumina HiSeq 2500 as the sequencer. TCRdb reran the public reads through fastp at Q25 and MiXCR, keeping productive beta chains. Under each unique CDR3 protein, matching rows form one entry showing the most common genes and DNA. Here the sample has around 140,000 distinct CDR3 sequences; 9.5% to 12% occur a single time. The top ten clonotypes cover about 4% of the sample. The specimen was blood, either unsorted or a sorted T cell fraction (not recorded which). Receptors originate from a female donor with ankylosing spondylitis or in good health (not recorded which).

This chain uses TRBV29-1 with TRBJ1-1, with D tentatively TRBD1 (5 bases). This CDR3 spans 14 amino acids. V was cut by 8 bases and J by 1 base, with 17 bases left in between. Germline CDR1 reads SQVTM; CDR2 reads ANQGSEA. CDR3 in amino acids: CSCSFRGGNTEAFF. CDR3 sequence (DNA): TGCAGCTGTTCCTTTAGGGGTGGGAACACTGAAGCTTTCTTT. Supplemented by reference TRBV29-1 and TRBJ1-1, the full variable domain reads SAVISQKPSRDICQRGTSLTIQCQVDSQVTMMFWYRQQPGQSLTLIATANQGSEATYESGFVIDKFPISRPNLTFSTLTVSNMSPEDSSIYLCSCSFRGGNTEAFFGQGTRLTVV.

Many counts were recorded for this clonotype. The rearrangement joins TRBV5-1 to TRBJ1-1; no clear D. The germline gives CDR1 SGHRS, CDR2 YFSETQ. The length of the CDR3 is 16 residues. V was shortened by 7 bases and J by 7 bases, with 26 bases between the two germline ends. The CDR3 DNA sequence: TGCGCCAGCGGGGTCCTGAAAGGAATACGATGGGTTGAAGCTTTCTTT. This codes for CASGVLKGIRWVEAFF.

This rearrangement joins TRBV12-3 or TRBV12-4 to TRBJ2-7; no reliable D call. V was clipped by 5 bases and J by 7 bases, with 15 bases between them. The CDR3 loop spans 13 amino acids. The CDR3 sequence: CASSERPGGEQYF. CDR3 coding DNA: TGTGCCAGCAGTGAGAGACCGGGCGGAGAGCAGTACTTC.

Only a few counts were recorded for this clonotype. The gene calls are TRBV2 and TRBJ1-5, with TRBD1 as a possible D gene (5 bases). The length of the CDR3 is 14 residues. V shed 10 bases and J shed 0 bases, with 13 bases lying between them. Germline CDR1 and CDR2: SNHLY and FYNNEI. CDR3 residues: CATRSGISNQPQHF. The CDR3 DNA is TGTGCCACAAGATCAGGGATTAGCAATCAGCCCCAGCATTTT.

The V and J genes are TRBV6-1 and TRBJ2-1, with D possibly being TRBD1 (5 bases). Looked up from germline, CDR1 is MNHNS and CDR2 is SASEGT. CDR3 length: 15 residues. V lost 6 bases and J 8 bases, leaving 20 bases between the germline ends. The CDR3 DNA reads TGTGCCAGCAGCCCCAACCCGGCAGGGCGGCATGAGCAGTTCTTC. It is translated as CASSPNPAGRHEQFF.

This clonotype was recorded at least ten times. V is TRBV5-1 and J is TRBJ1-4; tentative D call: TRBD1 (5 bases). This CDR3 region has 15 residues. V lost 3 bases and J 5 bases, leaving 14 bases between the germline ends. The V gene's germline CDR1 is SGHRS and CDR2 YFSETQ. The CDR3 reads CASSSVPGGNEKLFF. CDR3 bases: TGCGCCAGCAGCTCCGTCCCGGGGGGAAATGAAAAACTGTTTTTT.

This clonotype was recorded at least ten times. V gene TRBV12-3 or TRBV12-4 combines with J gene TRBJ2-5; TRBD2 agrees at 9 bases. The CDR3 extends over 13 amino acids. With 6 bases clipped from V and 5 bases from J, the junction kept 4 bases outside the gene matches. CDR3 coding DNA: TGTGCCAGCAGCTCTGGACTAGCGGAGACCCAGTACTTC. It specifies CASSSGLAETQYF.

The chain couples TRBV19 to TRBJ2-3; D is perhaps TRBD1 or TRBD2 (6 bases each). This CDR3 has 15 amino acids. Trimming removed 3 bases at V and 2 bases at J, with 12 bases between. Germline V gene data show CDR1 as LNHDA and CDR2 as SQIVND (reference sequence). The CDR3 here is CASSITGAFTDTQYF. The CDR3 DNA reads as TGTGCCAGTAGTATCACGGGGGCCTTCACAGATACGCAGTATTTT.

This clonotype was found many times. V usage is TRBV6-1 and J usage is TRBJ2-1; 8 nucleotides agree with TRBD2. Germline values: CDR1 MNHNS, CDR2 SASEGT. Trimming at V came to 6 bases and at J to 1 base, leaving 8 bases not matched to a gene. CDR3 size: 16 residues. Here the CDR3 reads CASSVGSGGSYNEQFF. The CDR3 nucleotides read TGTGCCAGCAGCGTTGGGAGCGGGGGTTCCTACAATGAGCAGTTCTTC.

This clonotype was seen only once. Since a much larger clone is just one base distant, this may be a read error. The chain joins TRBV5-4 to TRBJ2-1; 9 positions agree with TRBD2. The length of the CDR3 is 15 residues. Germline V lookup: CDR1 SGHNT, CDR2 YYREEE (reference sequence). The CDR3 sequence: CASSLLAGSANEEFF. The DNA for the CDR3 is TGTGCCAGCAGCCTTCTAGCGGGAAGTGCAAATGAGGAGTTCTTC.